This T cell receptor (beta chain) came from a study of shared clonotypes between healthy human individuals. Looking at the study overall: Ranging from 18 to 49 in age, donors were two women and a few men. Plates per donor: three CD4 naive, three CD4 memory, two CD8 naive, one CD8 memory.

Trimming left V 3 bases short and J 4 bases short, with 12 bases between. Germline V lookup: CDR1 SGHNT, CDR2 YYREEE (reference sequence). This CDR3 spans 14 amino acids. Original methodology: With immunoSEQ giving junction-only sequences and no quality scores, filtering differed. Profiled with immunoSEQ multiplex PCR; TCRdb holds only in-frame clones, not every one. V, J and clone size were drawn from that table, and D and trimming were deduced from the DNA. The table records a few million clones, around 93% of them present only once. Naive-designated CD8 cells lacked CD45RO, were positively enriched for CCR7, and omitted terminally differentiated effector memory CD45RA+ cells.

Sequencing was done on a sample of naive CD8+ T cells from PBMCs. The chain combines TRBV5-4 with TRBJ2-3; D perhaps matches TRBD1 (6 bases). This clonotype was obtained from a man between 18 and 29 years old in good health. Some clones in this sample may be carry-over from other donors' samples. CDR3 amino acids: CASSSYGQPDTQYF. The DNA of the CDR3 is TGTGCCAGCAGCTCGTACGGACAGCCAGATACGCAGTATTTT.